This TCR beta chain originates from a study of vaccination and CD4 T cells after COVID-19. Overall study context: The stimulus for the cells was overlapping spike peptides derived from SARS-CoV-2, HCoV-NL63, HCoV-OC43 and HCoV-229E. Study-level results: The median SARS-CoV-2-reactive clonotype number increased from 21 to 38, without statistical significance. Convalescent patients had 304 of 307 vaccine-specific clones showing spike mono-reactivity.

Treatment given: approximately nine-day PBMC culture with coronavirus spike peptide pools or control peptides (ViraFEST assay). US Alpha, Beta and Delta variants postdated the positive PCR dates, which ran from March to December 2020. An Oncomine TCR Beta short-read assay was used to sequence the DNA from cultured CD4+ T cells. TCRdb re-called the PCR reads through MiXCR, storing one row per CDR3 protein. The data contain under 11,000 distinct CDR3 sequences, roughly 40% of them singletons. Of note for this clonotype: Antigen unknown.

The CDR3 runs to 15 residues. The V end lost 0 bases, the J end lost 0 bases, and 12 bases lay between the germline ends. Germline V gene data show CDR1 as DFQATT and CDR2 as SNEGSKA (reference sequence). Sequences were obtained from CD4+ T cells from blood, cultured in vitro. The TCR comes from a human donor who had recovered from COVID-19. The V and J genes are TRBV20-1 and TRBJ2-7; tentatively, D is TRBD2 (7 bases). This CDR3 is CSARDPGGYSYEQYF. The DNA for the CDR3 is TGCAGTGCTAGAGATCCGGGGGGCTACTCCTACGAGCAGTACTTC.